The entry that follows covers one T cell receptor (beta chain) sequence. Its antigen remains unidentified. Per-base quality was not reported, and no clone a single base away is much larger than it. These data are taken from a study of long-term antiretroviral therapy in people with HIV (dated by TCRdb to between 2021 and 2024). As for the study more broadly: The earliest samples were collected roughly a decade before the 2015 WHO recommendation for immediate ART, at a time when ART was usually postponed until CD4 counts fell. No cross-contamination during QIAcube processing was seen in test extractions of a monoclonal T-cell line run alongside around 30 polyclonal samples. The cohort contributed 150 to 200 cryopreserved PBMC samples from about 29 adults with confirmed HIV infection, collected serially over a mean of about 6 years (range 1-12). This retrospective serial study examined whether starting ART and sustained HIV suppression were associated with changes in the composition and diversity of the TRB repertoire in peripheral blood. Of the approximately 30 participants with HIV, ten to eleven were female.

To be included, a participant needed at least one PBMC sample from before ART initiation plus at least two post-ART samples. Treatment was received in the United States of America by all participants with HIV. Before DNA extraction, cryopreserved samples containing about 0.9-10 million PBMC were thawed and washed. At the time of the earliest PBMC sample, participants with HIV were aged between about 20 and 55 years. Each participant contributed PBMC samples from 1-4 timepoints before ART initiation and 2-8 timepoints after ART initiation, with a median of 7 samples. For every participant, serial HIV viral load, CD4+ T-cell count, ART history and demographic data were obtained. Using a Qiagen kit on a QIAcube, genomic DNA was extracted from unsorted PBMC, with samples processed in batches of 12. The immunoSEQ hsTCRB v3.0 assay was used at survey level resolution for TRB variable region sequencing. The target sequencing depth for TRB was about 40,000-55,000 T-cell genomes per sample. An Illumina MiSeq with a v3 150-cycle kit was used to sequence the pooled TRB libraries. Regarding the original processing steps: Repertoire analysis ran in R within a reproducible Nextflow workflow covering QC, data transformation and analysis. LymphoSeq2, an R package for AIRR-Seq data exploration, was used to implement custom analyses. Several samples that yielded fewer than 5000 total TRB sequences were excluded, so that some 190 HIV repertoires were analyzed. Among the approximately 200 retained HIV repertoires, approximately 57 were collected before ART initiation and 120 to 140 were collected after ART initiation. Each repertoire was downsampled to 5000 TRB nucleotide sequences, and summary statistics were averaged across 100 downsampling iterations. The analysis kept only TRB sequences whose CDR3 regions were at least seven amino acids long. Diversity was measured with a Shannon entropy-derived clonality score and the Gini coefficient. In repertoire networks, the top 5000 CDR3 amino acid sequences were linked whenever an edit distance of one separated two sequences. Antigen specificity groups and MHC restriction were predicted for TRB CDR3 amino acid sequences with GLIPH2. To flag known CMV, EBV, HIV or tissue antigen associations, CDR3 amino acid sequences were matched against VDJdb and McPAS-TCR. Pre-ART, post-ART and control groups were compared with Wilcoxon signed-rank tests and Holm-Bonferroni correction. TCRdb re-hosts the immuneACCESS table, in-frame sequences only. Its copies lack some clones; in the studies checked, an unresolved V gene accounts for under half of them, and the cause for the rest is not known. That table supplies the V and J calls and clone size; D and trimming were determined from the DNA. The sample table records 35,000 to 45,000 clones; 70% to 90% of these occur just once. The ten largest make up roughly 10% of the sample.

Reading from cysteine to phenylalanine, the CDR3 counts 14 amino acids. The DNA shown is the 42-base CDR3, in frame from base 1. V sheds 2 bases and J sheds 0 bases, leaving 5 bases between their ends. For CDR1 and CDR2, the germline V gene lists KGHSH and LQKENI. Broad study findings and their caveats: Compared with controls, HIV repertoires had narrower CDR3 length ranges, and the network structure pointed to an antigen-experienced repertoire that shifted only slightly toward naive after ART. ART initiation was associated with a significant increase in TRB diversity, but diversity stayed significantly below transplant donor controls even after long-term ART. Limited PBMC availability meant only the TCR beta chain was sequenced, without alpha chain pairing. Inferences about post-ART repertoire changes were limited because no data were available on ART adherence, viral resistance or therapy changes. Expanded TRB clones identified before ART initiation dominated the repertoire at all time points, although this dominance fluctuated and declined in many PLHIV after ART. Unsorted PBMC were profiled instead of sorted CD4+ and CD8+ T cells because pre-ART samples had limited cell numbers. The samples span the years 2004 to 2017, and the ART regimens used may be less effective than current regimens.

This TCR came from a man aged 18 to 30 with HIV. The chain is encoded by TRBV18 joined to TRBJ2-1; a tentative D match to TRBD2 spans 5 bases. Sequenced here: unsorted PBMCs, sampled 2.2 years after starting antiretroviral therapy. The bases are TGTGCCAGCTCACCAGGGAGCTCCTACAATGAGCAGTTCTTC. The translation is CASSPGSSYNEQFF.